This T cell receptor beta chain originates from a study of cytomegalovirus exposure and HLA in healthy donors. Study summary: Ancestry clustering placed about four fifths of around 400 genotyped donors in the Caucasian-associated cluster.

CDR3 length: 14 residues. CDR1 is SGHRS and CDR2 is YFSETQ in the germline V gene. The ends were cut back, 1 base at V and 4 bases at J, with 8 bases in the middle. The donors, nominally healthy at sampling, likely had unrecorded immune exposures. The PCR used 60 Vbeta and 13 Jbeta primers. Profiling relied on immunoSEQ multiplex PCR, and the TCRdb table lists in-frame clones only, not all of them. The repertoire holds more than 150,000 clones, with 84% as singletons. This clonotype originated in a girl aged 2 to 9 in good health and CMV-seropositive. The sequencing sample was made of PBMCs. J is TRBJ2-2 and V is TRBV5-1; weak D call: TRBD1 (5 bases). The CDR3 protein is CASSLPGFTGELFF. CDR3 nucleotide sequence: TGCGCCAGCAGCTTGCCAGGGTTCACCGGGGAGCTGTTTTTT.